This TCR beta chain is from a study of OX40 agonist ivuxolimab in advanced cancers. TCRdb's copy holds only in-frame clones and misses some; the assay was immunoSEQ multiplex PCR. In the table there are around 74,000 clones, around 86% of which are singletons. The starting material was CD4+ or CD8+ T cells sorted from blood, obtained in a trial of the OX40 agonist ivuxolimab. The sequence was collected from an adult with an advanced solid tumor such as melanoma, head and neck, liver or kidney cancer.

DNA for the CDR3: TGTGCCAGCAGGCGACAGATGAACACTGAAGCTTTCTTT. It yields the protein CASRRQMNTEAFF. The chain couples TRBV7-3 to TRBJ1-1, with D possibly being TRBD1 (5 bases). The CDR3 has 13 amino acids. Trimming shortened V by 6 bases and J by 0 bases, and 8 bases separated the two germline ends. The germline gives CDR1 SGHTA, CDR2 FQGTGA.